Listed below are T cell receptor beta chains from one sample, sequenced in a study of T cells in Graves' hyperthyroidism and ophthalmopathy. A single record per CDR3 protein comes from TCRdb applying MiXCR to the multiplex PCR reads. Of about 210,000 distinct CDR3 sequences in the sample, roughly 15% were seen once. What was sequenced was blood. The receptors were gathered from a man aged 45 to 65 with Graves' hyperthyroidism. CDR3s include the opening cysteine and the closing phenylalanine or tryptophan. Each record gives: clone size, V gene, J gene, D gene, CDR3 DNA, CDR3 protein. A D gene is named only where the DNA matches it firmly. Clone size is shown for a subset of rows, as once, few, many or a class of expanded clone.

many	TRBV28	TRBJ2-1	.	TGTGCCAGCAGTGCCCAAAAACTAGGCCTAAAGTTCTTC	CASSAQKLGLKFF
.	TRBV2	TRBJ2-1	TRBD2	TGTGCCAGCAGCGAAGGACTAGCGTATAACAATGAGCAGTTCTTC	CASSEGLAYNNEQFF
.	TRBV2	TRBJ2-5	TRBD1	TGTGCCAGCATTGAACAGGGGCGTCTTGGGACCCAGTACTTC	CASIEQGRLGTQYF
.	TRBV4-2	TRBJ2-1	.	TGTGCCAGCAGCCCATCGTTAGCAGCTACCTACAATGAGCAGTTCTTC	CASSPSLAATYNEQFF
many	TRBV5-1	TRBJ2-7	.	TGCGCCAGCAGCTTGGGCAGGCTTTCCTACGAGCAGTACTTC	CASSLGRLSYEQYF
many	TRBV30	TRBJ1-2	.	TGTGCCTGGAGTCTGGGGGTTTTCAATGGCTACACCTTC	CAWSLGVFNGYTF
many	TRBV30	TRBJ1-2	.	TGTGCCTGGAATCGAGGGGCGGATAACTATGGCTACACCTTC	CAWNRGADNYGYTF
few	TRBV5-1	TRBJ2-2	.	TGCGCCAGCCGCCCCGGGTCCAACACCGGGGAGCTGTTTTTT	CASRPGSNTGELFF
.	TRBV28	TRBJ1-5	.	TGTGCCAGCAGACCGCTCAATCAGCCCCAGCATTTT	CASRPLNQPQHF
many	TRBV15	TRBJ2-2	TRBD2	TGTGCCACCAGCAGAGTAAGACTAGCGGGTCTTGCGAACACCGGGGAGCTGTTTTTT	CATSRVRLAGLANTGELFF
.	TRBV5-1	TRBJ1-3	.	TGCGCCAGCAGCTTGGACCTCTCAGGAAACACCATATATTTT	CASSLDLSGNTIYF
many	TRBV28	TRBJ1-6	TRBD1	TGTGCCAGCAGTTTAGTGACAGGGTTTAATTCACCCCTCCACTTT	CASSLVTGFNSPLHF
many	TRBV7-2	TRBJ2-5	.	TGTGCCAGCAGCTTCCGCGCAGCACAAGAGACCCAGTACTTC	CASSFRAAQETQYF
many	TRBV12-5	TRBJ2-3	.	TGTGCTAGTGGTTCCCCGGGACCGACAGATACGCAGTATTTT	CASGSPGPTDTQYF
many	TRBV5-1	TRBJ2-5	TRBD1	TGCGCCAGCAGCGAAGCCGGGACAGGGGAAGAGACCCAGTACTTC	CASSEAGTGEETQYF
.	TRBV20-1	TRBJ2-3	TRBD2	TGCAGTGCTAGAGATCTCACTAGCGGGAGAACAGATACGCAGTATTTT	CSARDLTSGRTDTQYF
many	TRBV12-5	TRBJ2-7	TRBD1	TGTGCTAGTGGCACAGGGGTAAGCTCCTACGAGCAGTACTTC	CASGTGVSSYEQYF
many	TRBV12-5	TRBJ2-7	.	TGTGCTAGTGGTTTGCCCTACTCCGAGCAGTACTTC	CASGLPYSEQYF
many	TRBV7-9	TRBJ2-3	TRBD2	TGTGCCAGCAGCCCGGGACTAGCGGGAGGAGTAGATACGCAGTATTTT	CASSPGLAGGVDTQYF
many	TRBV11-2	TRBJ1-5	.	TGTGCCAGCAGCTTAGTAGGGAACAATCAGCCCCAGCATTTT	CASSLVGNNQPQHF
.	TRBV20-1	TRBJ2-2	TRBD2	TGCAGTGCTCCTAGCGGGAACACCGGGGAGCTGTTTTTT	CSAPSGNTGELFF
once	TRBV11-2	TRBJ1-6	.	TGTGCCGGCAGCGTAATGGATTCACCCCTCCACTTT	CAGSVMDSPLHF
many	TRBV10-3	TRBJ2-4	.	TGTGCCATCAGTGATGGCGGGTCCAAAAACATTCAGTACTTC	CAISDGGSKNIQYF
many	TRBV6-1	TRBJ2-3	.	TGTGCCAGCAGCAGGGGCACAGATACGCAGTATTTT	CASSRGTDTQYF
few	TRBV27	TRBJ2-7	.	TGTGCCAGCAGTTTATCTGTGGAAGGCGAGCAGTACTTC	CASSLSVEGEQYF
.	TRBV4-2	TRBJ2-3	.	TGTGCCAGCAGCCGAGGGGACGGAGCAGATACGCAGTATTTT	CASSRGDGADTQYF
many	TRBV11-2	TRBJ2-1	TRBD1	TGTGCCAGCAGCCTCACGGCAGGGGGTGAGCAGTTCTTC	CASSLTAGGEQFF
many	TRBV27	TRBJ2-7	TRBD2	TGTGCCAGCAGTAGAGCGGGAGGGCCTTTTGAGCAGTACTTC	CASSRAGGPFEQYF
.	TRBV20-1	TRBJ2-7	TRBD1	TGCAGTGCCATCCTCCCGGGACAGAACTACGAGCAGTACTTC	CSAILPGQNYEQYF
.	TRBV18	TRBJ2-2	.	TGTGCCAGCTCACCCGGGCTCTCGAACACCGGGGAGCTGTTTTTT	CASSPGLSNTGELFF
.	TRBV5-4	TRBJ2-2	TRBD2	TGTGCCAGCAGCCCAGCGGGAGATATTGCCGGGGAGCTGTTTTTT	CASSPAGDIAGELFF
few	TRBV12-3/TRBV12-4	TRBJ2-7	.	TGTGCCAGCAGTTTATATGGGGGACTGACCTACGAGCAGTACTTC	CASSLYGGLTYEQYF
many	TRBV6-5	TRBJ1-2	.	TGTGCCAGCAGTTACGGTCGGGGTTCCTATGGCTACACCTTC	CASSYGRGSYGYTF
.	TRBV9	TRBJ1-1	.	TGTGCCAGCAGCGTCGGGACCTCACGACCTGAAGCTTTCTTT	CASSVGTSRPEAFF
many	TRBV2	TRBJ1-5	.	TGTGCCAGCATTGGACAGAGCAATCAGCCCCAGCATTTT	CASIGQSNQPQHF
.	TRBV7-9	TRBJ1-2	.	TGTGCCAGCAGCTTAGGCACGAATTATTATTCCGCGAACTATGGCTACACCTTC	CASSLGTNYYSANYGYTF
few	TRBV5-6	TRBJ1-1	.	TGTGCCAGCAGCTTGGGGGGGGTAAACACTGAAGCTTTCTTC	CASSLGGVNTEAFF
few	TRBV20-1	TRBJ2-3	.	TGCAGTGCCCCGGACACGCGCACAGATACGCAGTATTTT	CSAPDTRTDTQYF
.	TRBV6-4	TRBJ2-1	.	TGTGCCAGCATTCGTGGCGGGCCCGACGCCTACAATGAGCAGTTCTTC	CASIRGGPDAYNEQFF
few	TRBV28	TRBJ1-2	.	TGTGCCAGCAGTTTAGGACAACTCGAGGGATATGGCTACACCTTC	CASSLGQLEGYGYTF
few	TRBV4-1	TRBJ2-1	TRBD2	TGCGCCAGCACCGGGACTAGTAACAATGAGCAGTTCTTC	CASTGTSNNEQFF
.	TRBV6-4	TRBJ1-6	.	TGTGCCAGTCAACTCACAGCGGATTCACCCCTCCACTTT	CASQLTADSPLHF
few	TRBV4-1	TRBJ2-7	TRBD1	TGCGCCAGCAGCCAAGATGACAGGGGTGGGAACGAGCAGTACTTC	CASSQDDRGGNEQYF
.	TRBV28	TRBJ1-2	TRBD1	TGTGCCAGCAGCCGAGCCGGGACAGAGATAACTAACTATGGCTACACCTTC	CASSRAGTEITNYGYTF
many	TRBV7-2	TRBJ2-3	TRBD2	TGTGCCAGTAAGACTAGCGGGAGTACAGATACGCAGTATTTT	CASKTSGSTDTQYF
many	TRBV11-2	TRBJ2-7	TRBD2	TGTGCCAGCAGCTCGTGGGAGGGCCGATTCGAGCAGTACTTC	CASSSWEGRFEQYF
many	TRBV6-2/TRBV6-3	TRBJ1-1	TRBD1	TGTGCCAGCGGACCCGGGACAGGTGAAGCTTTCTTT	CASGPGTGEAFF
.	TRBV6-1	TRBJ2-7	TRBD2	TGTGCCAGCAGCGGGACTGAGCGGGGGGCCTACGAGCAGTACTTC	CASSGTERGAYEQYF
many	TRBV5-1	TRBJ2-3	.	TGCGCCAGCAGCTTGGTGGCTGGGGAAGATACGCAGTATTTT	CASSLVAGEDTQYF
few	TRBV19	TRBJ2-7	TRBD2	TGTGCCAGTAAAAGGGCGGGAGGGCCCAACGAGCAGTACTTC	CASKRAGGPNEQYF
.	TRBV29-1	TRBJ2-5	.	TGCAGCGTCCTCCAACTAGCTCAGGAGACCCAGTACTTC	CSVLQLAQETQYF
many	TRBV10-3	TRBJ2-7	TRBD2	TGTGCCATCAGACGGACTAGCGACTCCTACGAGCAGTACTTC	CAIRRTSDSYEQYF
.	TRBV11-3	TRBJ2-1	.	TGTGCCAGCAGCCCCAGGACAGGGTCAACCATTAGCGGGGGAAATGAGCAGTTCTTC	CASSPRTGSTISGGNEQFF